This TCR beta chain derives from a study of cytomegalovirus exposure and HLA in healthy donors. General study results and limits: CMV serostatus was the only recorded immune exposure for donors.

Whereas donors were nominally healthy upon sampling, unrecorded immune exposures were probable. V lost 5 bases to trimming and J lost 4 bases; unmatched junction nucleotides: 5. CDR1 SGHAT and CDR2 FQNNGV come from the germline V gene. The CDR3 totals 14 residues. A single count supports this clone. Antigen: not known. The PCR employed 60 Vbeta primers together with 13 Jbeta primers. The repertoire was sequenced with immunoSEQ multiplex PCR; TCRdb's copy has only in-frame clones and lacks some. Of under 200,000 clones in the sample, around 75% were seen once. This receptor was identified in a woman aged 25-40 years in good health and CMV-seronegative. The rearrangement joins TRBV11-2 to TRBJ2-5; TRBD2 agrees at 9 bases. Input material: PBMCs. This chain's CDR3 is CASSLSGGGETQYF. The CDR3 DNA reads TGTGCCAGCAGCCTTAGCGGGGGCGGAGAGACCCAGTACTTC.